This TCR beta chain derives from a study of beta chain features in type 1 diabetes. Whole-study results and caveats: All four CD4+ subsets from Type 1 diabetes patients carried moderately but significantly shorter TCRB CDR3s.

The V segment lost 3 bases and the J segment 4 bases; nucleotides outside the gene matches: 8. Germline CDR1 is SGHRS and CDR2 is YFSETQ. This CDR3 comprises 15 residues. Every isolated RNA sample was fully reverse transcribed, so sequencing captured expressed TCRB transcripts. Some clones are missing from TCRdb's copy, which holds only in-frame ones; the method was immunoSEQ multiplex PCR. The table records some 140,000 clones, about 10% of them present only once. In the case of this clone: Its matching antigen is unknown.

Sequencing input: central memory CD4+ T cells from blood. This chain uses TRBV5-1 with TRBJ2-7; TRBD1 matches at 9 bases. This TCR derives from a man between 18 and 35 years old in good health. CDR3 nucleotides: TGCGCCAGCAGCTGGACGGGACAGGGAGGTTACGAGCAGTACTTC. This gives the protein CASSWTGQGGYEQYF.